The sequence of this T cell receptor beta chain was determined in a study of vaccination and CD4 T cells after COVID-19. Overall study results and limits: Convalescent patients' median share of reactive clones seen only post-vaccination was 70% to 90%. Analysis of convalescent patients found that 304 of 307 vaccine-specific clones were spike mono-reactive.

The treatment is: approximately 10-day PBMC culture with coronavirus spike peptide pools or control peptides (ViraFEST assay). The Oncomine TCR Beta short-read assay generated sequence data from the DNA of cultured CD4+ T cells. TCRdb re-analysed the PCR reads in MiXCR, keeping a single row per CDR3 protein. This table holds some 11,000 distinct CDR3 sequences, about two fifths found once. V was shortened by 2 bases and J by 4 bases, with 6 bases between the two germline ends. CDR3 length: 12 residues. The germline gives CDR1 MNHEY, CDR2 SVGEGT. This clonotype has only a few counts. Antigen specificity is unknown.

The J gene is TRBJ2-7, the V gene TRBV6-2 or TRBV6-3, with D unclear. This sample comprised CD4+ T cells from blood, cultured in vitro, obtained after SARS-CoV-2 vaccination. This receptor was identified in a human donor who had recovered from COVID-19. The CDR3: CASSYGRYEQYF. The CDR3 coding sequence is TGTGCCAGCAGTTACGGCCGTTACGAGCAGTACTTC.